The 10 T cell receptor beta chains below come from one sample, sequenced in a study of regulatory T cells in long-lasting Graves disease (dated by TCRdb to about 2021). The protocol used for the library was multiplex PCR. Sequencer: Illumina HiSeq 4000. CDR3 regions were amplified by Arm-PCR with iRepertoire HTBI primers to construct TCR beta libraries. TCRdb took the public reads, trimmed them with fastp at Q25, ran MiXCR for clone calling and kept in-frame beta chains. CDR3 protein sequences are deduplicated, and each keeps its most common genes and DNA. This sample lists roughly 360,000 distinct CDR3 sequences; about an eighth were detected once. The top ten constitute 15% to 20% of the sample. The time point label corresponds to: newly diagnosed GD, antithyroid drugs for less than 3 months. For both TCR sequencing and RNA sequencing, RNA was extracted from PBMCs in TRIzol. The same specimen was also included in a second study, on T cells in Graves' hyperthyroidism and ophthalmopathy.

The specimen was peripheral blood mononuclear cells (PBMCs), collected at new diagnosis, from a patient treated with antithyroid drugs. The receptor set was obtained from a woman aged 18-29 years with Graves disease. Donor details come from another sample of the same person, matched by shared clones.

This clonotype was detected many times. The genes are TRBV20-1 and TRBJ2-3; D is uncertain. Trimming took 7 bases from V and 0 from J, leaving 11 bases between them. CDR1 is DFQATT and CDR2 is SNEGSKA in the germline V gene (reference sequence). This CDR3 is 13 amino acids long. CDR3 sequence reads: CSVPLYSTDTQYF. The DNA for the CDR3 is TGCAGTGTTCCCCTTTATAGCACAGATACGCAGTATTTT.

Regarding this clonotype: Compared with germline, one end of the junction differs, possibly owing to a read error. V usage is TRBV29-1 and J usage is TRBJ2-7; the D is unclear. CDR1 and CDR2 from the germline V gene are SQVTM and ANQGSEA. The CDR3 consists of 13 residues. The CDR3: CSVEGPLNYEQYF. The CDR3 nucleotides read TGCAGCGTCGAAGGTCCGCTTAACTACGAGCAGTACTTC.

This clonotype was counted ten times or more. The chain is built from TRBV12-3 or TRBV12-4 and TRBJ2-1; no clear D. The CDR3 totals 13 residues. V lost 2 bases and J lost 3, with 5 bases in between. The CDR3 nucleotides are TGTGCCAGCAGTTTATTTCGCTACAATGAGCAGTTCTTC. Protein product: CASSLFRYNEQFF.

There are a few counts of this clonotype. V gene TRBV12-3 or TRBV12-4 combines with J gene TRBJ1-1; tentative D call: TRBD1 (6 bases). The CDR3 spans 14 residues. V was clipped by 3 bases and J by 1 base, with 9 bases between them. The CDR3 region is CASSFAGQNTEAFF. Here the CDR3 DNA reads TGTGCCAGCAGTTTCGCGGGACAGAACACTGAAGCTTTCTTT.

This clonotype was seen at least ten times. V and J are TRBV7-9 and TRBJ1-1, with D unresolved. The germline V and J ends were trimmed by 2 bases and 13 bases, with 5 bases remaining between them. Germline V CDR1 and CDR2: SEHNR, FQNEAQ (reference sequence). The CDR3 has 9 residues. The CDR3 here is CASSLNGFF. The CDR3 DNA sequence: TGTGCCAGCAGCTTAAATGGTTTCTTT.

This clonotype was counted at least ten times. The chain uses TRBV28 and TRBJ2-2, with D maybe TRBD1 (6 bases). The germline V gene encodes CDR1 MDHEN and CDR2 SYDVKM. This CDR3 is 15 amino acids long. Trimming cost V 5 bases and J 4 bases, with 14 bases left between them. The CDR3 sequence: CASSAAGQLTGELFF. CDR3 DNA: TGTGCCAGCAGTGCTGCCGGACAGCTCACCGGGGAGCTGTTTTTT.

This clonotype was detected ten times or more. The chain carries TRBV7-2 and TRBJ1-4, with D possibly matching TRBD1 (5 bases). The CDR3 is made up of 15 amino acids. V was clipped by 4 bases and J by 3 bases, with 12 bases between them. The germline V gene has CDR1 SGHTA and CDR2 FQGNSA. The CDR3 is CASSSQAGPNEKLFF. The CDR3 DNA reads TGTGCCAGCAGCTCGCAGGCAGGGCCTAATGAAAAACTGTTTTTT.

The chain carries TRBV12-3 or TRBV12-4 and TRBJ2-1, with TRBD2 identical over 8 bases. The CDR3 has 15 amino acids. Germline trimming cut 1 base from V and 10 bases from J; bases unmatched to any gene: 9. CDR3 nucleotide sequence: TGTGCCAGCAGTTTAGGGACTAGCTTCAGGAGGGAGCAGTTCTTC. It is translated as CASSLGTSFRREQFF.

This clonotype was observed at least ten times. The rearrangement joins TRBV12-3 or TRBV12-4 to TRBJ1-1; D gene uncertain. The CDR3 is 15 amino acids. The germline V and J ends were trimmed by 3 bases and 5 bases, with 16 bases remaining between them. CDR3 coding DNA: TGTGCCAGCAGTTTTGGATACGGCTTTCGGACTGAAGCTTTCTTT. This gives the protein CASSFGYGFRTEAFF.

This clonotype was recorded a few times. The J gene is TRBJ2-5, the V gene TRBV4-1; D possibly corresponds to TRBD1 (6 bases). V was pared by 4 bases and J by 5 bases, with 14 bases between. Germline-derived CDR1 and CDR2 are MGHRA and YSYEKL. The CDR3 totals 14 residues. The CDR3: CASSPLRGQETQYF. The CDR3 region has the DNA TGCGCCAGCAGCCCACTCAGGGGCCAGGAGACCCAGTACTTC.